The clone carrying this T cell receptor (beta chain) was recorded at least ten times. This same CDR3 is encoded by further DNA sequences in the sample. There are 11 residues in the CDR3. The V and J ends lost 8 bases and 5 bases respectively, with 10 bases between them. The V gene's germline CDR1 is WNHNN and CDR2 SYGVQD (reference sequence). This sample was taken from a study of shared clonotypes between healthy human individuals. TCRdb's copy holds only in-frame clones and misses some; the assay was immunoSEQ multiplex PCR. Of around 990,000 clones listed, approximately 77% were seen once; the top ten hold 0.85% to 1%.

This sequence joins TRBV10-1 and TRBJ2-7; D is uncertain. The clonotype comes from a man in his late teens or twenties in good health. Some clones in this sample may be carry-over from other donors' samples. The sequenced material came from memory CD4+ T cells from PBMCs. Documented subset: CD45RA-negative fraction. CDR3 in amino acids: CASQGSDEQYF. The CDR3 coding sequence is TGCGCCAGCCAAGGAAGCGACGAGCAGTACTTC.